This TCR beta chain was sequenced during a study of patients and donors after allogeneic stem cell transplantation (dated by TCRdb to 2018 to 2020). Taken from the germline V gene (reference sequence), the CDR1 and CDR2 loops are SGHKS and YYEKEE. Trimming removed 2 bases from V and 4 bases from J, leaving 10 bases between the germline ends. The CDR3 has 14 amino acids, counting the end cysteine and phenylalanine. Only CDR3 DNA is held: 42 bases, read in frame from base 1. This clonotype was counted a few times. No cognate antigen has been identified for it. Base quality data are lacking; no much larger clone is found one base away. The protocol used for the library was RT-PCR. The instrument was a NextSeq 550. TCRdb trimmed the raw reads at Q25, called clones with MiXCR and kept productive beta chains. When rows share a CDR3 protein, they turn into one entry using the most common DNA and genes. Here the sample has a few hundred thousand distinct CDR3 sequences; roughly 14% occur a single time. Of the sample, under 14% falls within the top ten clones.

The sequence joins TRBV5-5 to TRBJ1-5; no D gene call is confident. This receptor was taken from a human donor who was either an allogeneic HSCT recipient or a stem cell or donor lymphocyte infusion donor (not recorded which). It is not recorded whose cells these are; they may come from a transplant donor. The sequenced material came from blood, either unsorted or a sorted T cell fraction (not recorded which). For the CDR3, the sequence is CASSFSENNQPQHF. The bases are TGTGCCAGCAGCTTTTCAGAGAATAATCAGCCCCAGCATTTT.